This T cell receptor beta chain was identified during a study of blood T cell repertoires in COVID-19. Study details: Collection of acute and convalescent COVID-19 samples took place in the United States, Italy and Spain. PBMCs, B-cell-depleted T cells, or T cells were the source of the cDNA or gDNA that made up the material.

The germline CDR1 and CDR2 sequences are MGHDK and SYGVNS. CDR3 size: 13 residues. V was cut by 4 bases and J by 6 bases, with 12 bases left in between. Authors' processing steps: For nucleated cells, counts were estimated from reference gene primer amplification. Sequenced by immunoSEQ multiplex PCR; TCRdb stores in-frame clones only, minus some. The V and J calls and clone size come from that table; D and trimming were worked out from the DNA. The sample holds 80,000 to 100,000 clones; around 80% are singletons and the top ten take 16%. The chain joins TRBV25-1 to TRBJ1-1; D gene unclear. The sample taken for sequencing was peripheral blood. This sequence originates from a woman older than 75 with active or convalescent COVID-19. CDR3 loop: CASSVQLLSEAFF. The CDR3 nucleotides read TGTGCCAGCAGTGTGCAGTTATTGTCTGAAGCTTTCTTT. Drawing the rest from reference TRBV25-1 and TRBJ1-1, the complete variable domain is EADIYQTPRYLVIGTGKKITLECSQTMGHDKMYWYQQDPGMELHLIHYSYGVNSTEKGDLSSESTVSRIRTEHFPLTLESARPSHTSQYLCASSVQLLSEAFFGQGTRLTVV.